This entry lists 8 T cell receptor beta chains sequenced from one sample in a study of T-cell memory formation after mild COVID-19. TCRdb reprocessed the 5' RACE reads with MiXCR, giving one entry per CDR3 protein. Among 550,000 to 700,000 distinct CDR3 sequences listed, roughly 18% were seen once. What was sequenced was PBMCs or a T cell subset sorted from them (not recorded which). The receptor source for this set is an adult woman who had mild COVID-19 (a few samples of this study predate the infection). Cell type and time point are not known.

The chain links TRBV7-3 to TRBJ2-3; D is uncertain. The CDR3 consists of 15 residues. The V gene's germline CDR1 is SGHTA and CDR2 FQGTGA. The V and J ends lost 5 bases and 0 bases respectively, with 12 bases between them. As DNA, the CDR3 is TGTGCCAGCAGCCCCCCAGCAGGCAGCACAGATACGCAGTATTTT. It encodes CASSPPAGSTDTQYF.

This clonotype was detected a few times. V gene TRBV6-9 combines with J gene TRBJ1-1; maybe TRBD1 (6 bases). CDR3 length equals 15 residues. Trimming took off 6 bases at V and 1 base at J, with 15 bases between the two ends. CDR1 and CDR2 (germline): MNHGY, SVAAGI. CDR3 sequence (DNA): TGTGCCAGCAGGATCCCCGGGGGCCGGAACACTGAAGCTTTCTTT. It yields the protein CASRIPGGRNTEAFF.

The chain couples TRBV21-1 to TRBJ2-3; the table's TRBD1 call for D was not verified on the DNA. TRBV21-1 is flagged as a pseudogene. The CDR3 spans 17 residues. CDR3 nucleotides: TGTGCCAGCAGCTCCCACGGACAGGGCGGGGTTTGGGATACGCAGTATTTT. It yields the protein CASSSHGQGGVWDTQYF.

The sample holds many counts of this clonotype. V and J are TRBV7-3 and TRBJ1-2, with 9 bases lining up with TRBD1. Losses at the gene ends were 2 bases for V and 7 bases for J; bases not matched to a gene: 8. The CDR3 contains 15 residues. Germline V CDR1 and CDR2: SGHTA, FQGTGA. Written as DNA, the CDR3 is TGTGCCAGCAGCTTAGGGACAGGGATCGTGGGTGGCTACACCTTC. It encodes CASSLGTGIVGGYTF.

The sample holds a few counts of this clonotype. The chain employs TRBV20-1 and TRBJ2-1; 14 positions agree with TRBD2. The length of the CDR3 is 13 residues. Trimming at V came to 1 base and at J to 15 bases, leaving 5 bases not matched to a gene. Germline V gene lookup returns CDR1 DFQATT and CDR2 SNEGSKA (reference sequence). The chain's CDR3 is CSARVGLAGVLFF. The CDR3 DNA reads as TGCAGTGCTAGAGTGGGACTAGCGGGAGTACTGTTCTTC.

The gene calls are TRBV7-8 and TRBJ1-2; D unresolved. The germline V and J ends were trimmed by 1 base and 2 bases, with 8 bases remaining between them. Germline V gene sequence: CDR1 SGHVS, CDR2 FQNEAQ. This CDR3 has 14 amino acids. CDR3 coding DNA: TGTGCCAGCAGCTTAGGCGCCACCAACTATGGCTACACCTTC. Protein sequence: CASSLGATNYGYTF.

This clonotype was picked up a small number of times. The V call is TRBV19, the J call TRBJ1-5; 9 bases align to TRBD1. CDR1 is LNHDA, CDR2 SQIVND, per germline (reference sequence). V was pared by 9 bases and J by 2 bases, with 5 bases of the junction left unmatched. The CDR3 runs 14 residues. The CDR3 loop is CASTGGRGNQPQHF. CDR3 coding DNA: TGTGCCAGCACAGGGGGCCGCGGCAATCAGCCCCAGCATTTT.

The chain is built from TRBV7-9 and TRBJ2-7; 16 bases line up with TRBD2. Unmatched junction bases numbered 3, after V lost 1 base and J lost 3 bases. The germline gives CDR1 SEHNR, CDR2 FQNEAQ (reference sequence). The CDR3 loop spans 17 amino acids. CDR3 loop: CASSLGGTSGRDYEQYF. The CDR3 DNA is TGTGCCAGCAGCTTAGGGGGGACTAGCGGGAGGGACTACGAGCAGTACTTC.